The 25 T cell receptor beta chains given below trace back to one sample, sequenced in a study of vaccination and CD4 T cells after COVID-19. Sequencing of cultured CD4+ T cell DNA used the Oncomine TCR Beta short-read assay. TCRdb called the PCR reads again in MiXCR, with one record for every CDR3 protein. The profile shows 15,000 to 25,000 distinct CDR3 sequences, around 43% of them singletons. Treatment: roughly ten-day PBMC culture with coronavirus spike peptide pools or control peptides (ViraFEST assay). No cognate antigen is known for these TCRs. The sample here was CD4+ T cells from blood, cultured in vitro, taken before SARS-CoV-2 vaccination. All receptors come from a human donor who had recovered from COVID-19.

V is TRBV6-5 and J is TRBJ1-2; D perhaps matches TRBD1 (5 bases). Germline V gives CDR1 MNHEY, CDR2 SVGAGI. There are 13 residues in the CDR3. V was cut by 4 bases and J by 4 bases, with 10 bases left in between. The CDR3 reads CASSSPGTYGYTF. CDR3 in DNA: TGTGCCAGCAGTTCTCCGGGGACCTATGGCTACACCTTC.

This clonotype appeared a few times. The V gene is TRBV11-2, the J gene TRBJ2-7; no firm D call. Germline-derived CDR1 and CDR2 are SGHAT and FQNNGV. Trimming cost V 0 bases and J 5 bases, with 11 bases left between them. This CDR3 is 14 amino acids long. As DNA, the CDR3 is TGTGCCAGCAGCTTAGATGGATTAAGACACGAGCAGTACTTC. This gives the protein CASSLDGLRHEQYF.

The table lists this clonotype with a few counts. The gene calls are TRBV10-3 and TRBJ1-3; D unclear. V gave up 3 bases and J gave up 0 bases, with 6 bases separating them. CDR1 is ENHRY and CDR2 is SYGVKD in the germline V gene. The CDR3 is made up of 14 amino acids. This chain's CDR3 is CAISELASGNTIYF. The CDR3 DNA reads as TGTGCCATCAGTGAACTGGCCTCTGGAAACACCATATATTTT.

This clonotype was counted a few times. The chain combines TRBV6-1 with TRBJ1-1; 9 nucleotides agree with TRBD1. The CDR3 spans 15 residues. V was pared by 6 bases and J by 0 bases, with 5 bases of the junction left unmatched. Looked up from germline, CDR1 is MNHNS and CDR2 is SASEGT. CDR3 in DNA: TGTGCCAGCAGACAGGGGGCGCGGGTGAACACTGAAGCTTTCTTT. Encoded protein: CASRQGARVNTEAFF.

The chain couples TRBV28 to TRBJ2-5; a possible D gene is TRBD2 (7 bases). The CDR3 consists of 14 residues. V was pared by 8 bases and J by 5 bases, with 18 bases between. Germline V CDR1 and CDR2: MDHEN, SYDVKM. The chain's CDR3 is CASLRGGRGETQYF. CDR3 bases: TGTGCCAGCCTACGAGGAGGGAGGGGGGAGACCCAGTACTTC.

CDR3 nucleotide sequence: TGTGCCAGCAGGCGACGGACGGCTAATAGCAATCAGCCCCAGCATTTT. The encoded protein is CASRRRTANSNQPQHF. V gene TRBV6-1 combines with J gene TRBJ1-5, with D unresolved. The V end was cut by 6 bases, the J end by 0 bases, with 15 bases between. The CDR3 extends over 16 amino acids. Germline loops: CDR1 MNHNS, CDR2 SASEGT.

This clonotype has a handful of counts. The V call is TRBV6-5, the J call TRBJ1-1; no definite D call. This CDR3 spans 13 amino acids. V dropped 2 bases and J dropped 5 bases, with 9 bases sitting between them. Germline lookup yields CDR1 MNHEY and CDR2 SVGAGI. This CDR3 is CASSYHAETEAFF. The CDR3 DNA sequence: TGTGCCAGCAGTTACCATGCAGAAACTGAAGCTTTCTTT.

V and J are TRBV20-1 and TRBJ1-1; perhaps TRBD1 as D (5 bases). The germline gives CDR1 DFQATT, CDR2 SNEGSKA (reference sequence). The ends were cut back, 0 bases at V and 5 bases at J, with 10 bases in the middle. The CDR3 extends over 13 amino acids. The CDR3 here is CSARDSWGTEAFF. The CDR3 DNA is TGCAGTGCTAGAGACTCTTGGGGGACTGAAGCTTTCTTT.

Only one count was recorded for this clonotype. This chain connects TRBV7-9 to TRBJ1-1, with a possible D match to TRBD1 (5 bases). The V gene lost 5 bases and the J gene lost 7 bases, with 26 bases spanning the gap. The germline V gene encodes CDR1 SEHNR and CDR2 FQNEAQ (reference sequence). This CDR3 is built from 17 residues. The CDR3 sequence: CASSDQWGGGVQNEAFF. The CDR3 DNA sequence: TGTGCCAGCAGCGACCAATGGGGGGGTGGGGTACAGAATGAAGCTTTCTTT.

This rearrangement joins TRBV7-6 to TRBJ2-7; tentative D call: TRBD2 (6 bases). The CDR3 spans 14 residues. Looked up from germline, CDR1 is SGHVS and CDR2 is FNYEAQ. The germline V and J ends were trimmed by 8 bases and 4 bases, with 18 bases remaining between them. CDR3 in amino acids: CASAGLKGGYEQYF. CDR3 coding DNA: TGTGCCAGCGCTGGACTAAAGGGCGGGTACGAGCAGTACTTC. Complete variable domain (other parts from reference TRBV7-6 and TRBJ2-7): GAGVSQSPRYKVTKRGQDVALRCDPISGHVSLYWYRQALGQGPEFLTYFNYEAQQDKSGLPNDRFSAERPEGSISTLTIQRTEQRDSAMYRCASAGLKGGYEQYFGPGTRLTVT.

The chain uses TRBV27 and TRBJ1-4, with 7 bases aligning to TRBD1. The germline V gene encodes CDR1 MNHEY and CDR2 SMNVEV (reference sequence). J was trimmed by 7 bases and V by 5 bases; bases with no gene match: 10. The CDR3 is 15 residues long. CDR3 protein: CASSPVSGTAEKLFF. As DNA, the CDR3 is TGTGCCAGCAGTCCCGTCTCCGGGACAGCTGAAAAACTGTTTTTT.

This clonotype was counted a few times. This chain connects TRBV6-1 to TRBJ2-3, with a possible D match to TRBD2 (5 bases). With 4 bases removed from V and 2 bases from J, the gap between germline ends came to 10 bases. The length of the CDR3 is 14 residues. Germline V gives CDR1 MNHNS, CDR2 SASEGT. The CDR3: CASSAETITDTQYF. The DNA for the CDR3 is TGTGCCAGCAGTGCGGAGACTATCACAGATACGCAGTATTTT.

This chain uses TRBV20-1 with TRBJ2-2; TRBD2 matches 13 bases. With 2 bases clipped from V and 2 bases from J, the junction kept 2 bases outside the gene matches. Germline loops: CDR1 DFQATT, CDR2 SNEGSKA (reference sequence). The CDR3 consists of 16 residues. CDR3 residues: CSARRLAGGNTGELFF. In DNA, the CDR3 is TGCAGTGCTAGACGACTAGCGGGAGGCAACACCGGGGAGCTGTTTTTT.

V and J are TRBV11-3 and TRBJ2-7, with D maybe TRBD2 (6 bases). CDR1 and CDR2 (germline): SGHNT, YENEEA. This CDR3 is built from 14 residues. V lost 4 bases, J lost 2 bases, and 12 bases lay in between. CDR3 nucleotide sequence: TGTGCCAGCAGCTACGCGGGAAACCCCTACGAGCAGTACTTC. This codes for CASSYAGNPYEQYF.

The genes are TRBV2 and TRBJ2-2; 10 positions agree with TRBD2. This CDR3 has 17 residues. Per the germline V gene, CDR1 is SNHLY and CDR2 is FYNNEI. The J segment lost 5 bases and the V segment lost 8 bases, leaving 14 bases of the junction unmatched. This CDR3 reads CASGRTGTSVATGELFF. CDR3 nucleotides: TGTGCCAGCGGGAGAACCGGGACTAGCGTGGCAACCGGGGAGCTGTTTTTT.

The gene calls are TRBV19 and TRBJ1-2, with 8 bases fitting TRBD1. Unmatched junction bases numbered 11, after V lost 8 bases and J lost 0 bases. Germline CDR1 and CDR2: LNHDA and SQIVND (reference sequence). The CDR3 is 16 amino acids. Here the CDR3 DNA reads TGTGCCAGTGGAACCGGGACAGGACTCACTAACTATGGCTACACCTTC. Protein sequence: CASGTGTGLTNYGYTF. Looking up the rest from reference TRBV19 and TRBJ1-2 gives the full variable domain: DGGITQSPKYLFRKEGQNVTLSCEQNLNHDAMYWYRQDPGQGLRLIYYSQIVNDFQKGDIAEGYSVSREKKESFPLTVTSAQKNPTAFYLCASGTGTGLTNYGYTFGSGTRLTVV.

This clonotype was observed a few times. The chain links TRBV21-1 to TRBJ1-1. TRBV21-1 is a pseudogene. This CDR3 is 11 amino acids long. CDR3 residues: CASSKGRVAFF. The CDR3, as DNA: TGTGCCAGCAGCAAAGGGAGGGTAGCTTTCTTT.

This clonotype was counted between two and nine times. V usage is TRBV20-1 and J usage is TRBJ2-7, with D possibly matching TRBD2 (6 bases). The CDR3 contains 14 residues. Trimming cost V 1 base and J 1 base, with 11 bases left between them. From germline, CDR1 is DFQATT and CDR2 SNEGSKA (reference sequence). The DNA of the CDR3 is TGCAGTGCTAGAGGGGCTAGCGCGTCCTACGAGCAGTACTTC. Residues: CSARGASASYEQYF.

This chain joins TRBV5-4 and TRBJ2-5; D is ambiguous. This CDR3 comprises 17 residues. Germline assignment: CDR1 SGHNT and CDR2 YYREEE (reference sequence). The germline V and J ends were trimmed by 1 base and 2 bases, with 18 bases remaining between them. CDR3 residues: CASSLRSSASVQETQYF. The CDR3, as DNA: TGTGCCAGCAGCTTGAGATCCTCGGCCAGCGTGCAAGAGACCCAGTACTTC.

The V and J genes are TRBV19 and TRBJ1-6; D uncertain. Germline V gene data show CDR1 as LNHDA and CDR2 as SQIVND (reference sequence). V was clipped by 3 bases and J by 10 bases, with 16 bases between them. The CDR3 runs 15 residues. The CDR3 DNA follows: TGTGCCAGTAGTATCGTCCCAAAATCCGGCTCACCCCTCCACTTT. Translation: CASSIVPKSGSPLHF.

CDR3 in amino acids: CASRPIPVNYGYTF. The CDR3 DNA reads TGCGCCAGCAGGCCTATTCCGGTTAACTATGGCTACACCTTC. The rearrangement uses TRBV10-2 and TRBJ1-2; no clear D. CDR1 WSHSY and CDR2 SAAADI come from the germline V gene. The CDR3 loop spans 14 amino acids. V lost 6 bases and J lost 1, with 12 bases in between.

The J gene is TRBJ1-5, the V gene TRBV6-1; unclear D gene. Germline lookup yields CDR1 MNHNS and CDR2 SASEGT. V was shortened by 4 bases and J by 2 bases, with 9 bases between the two germline ends. The CDR3 extends over 14 amino acids. CDR3: CASSGVVGNQPQHF. The CDR3 nucleotides read TGTGCCAGCAGTGGAGTTGTCGGCAATCAGCCCCAGCATTTT.

This clonotype was seen a handful of times. The chain combines TRBV20-1 with TRBJ1-2, with D perhaps TRBD1 (5 bases). V was cut by 0 bases and J by 2 bases, with 7 bases left in between. This CDR3 is built from 13 residues. Looked up from germline, CDR1 is DFQATT and CDR2 is SNEGSKA (reference sequence). CDR3 amino acids: CSAREQENYGYTF. CDR3 DNA sequence: TGCAGTGCTAGAGAACAGGAAAACTATGGCTACACCTTC.

This chain links TRBV10-3 with TRBJ1-3, with a weak D call TRBD1 (5 bases). V gave up 0 bases and J gave up 4 bases, with 7 bases separating them. CDR1 and CDR2 (germline): ENHRY, SYGVKD. The CDR3 covers 14 residues. The CDR3 DNA follows: TGTGCCATCAGTGAGTCCAGGGCAGGAAACACCATATATTTT. This encodes CAISESRAGNTIYF.

The chain joins TRBV20-1 to TRBJ1-5; 7 positions match TRBD1. The V gene's germline CDR1 is DFQATT and CDR2 SNEGSKA (reference sequence). V lost 2 bases and J lost 4; bases outside the gene matches: 2. The CDR3 is 13 residues long. CDR3: CSARPTGNQPQHF. In DNA form, the CDR3 reads TGCAGTGCTAGACCGACAGGGAATCAGCCCCAGCATTTT.